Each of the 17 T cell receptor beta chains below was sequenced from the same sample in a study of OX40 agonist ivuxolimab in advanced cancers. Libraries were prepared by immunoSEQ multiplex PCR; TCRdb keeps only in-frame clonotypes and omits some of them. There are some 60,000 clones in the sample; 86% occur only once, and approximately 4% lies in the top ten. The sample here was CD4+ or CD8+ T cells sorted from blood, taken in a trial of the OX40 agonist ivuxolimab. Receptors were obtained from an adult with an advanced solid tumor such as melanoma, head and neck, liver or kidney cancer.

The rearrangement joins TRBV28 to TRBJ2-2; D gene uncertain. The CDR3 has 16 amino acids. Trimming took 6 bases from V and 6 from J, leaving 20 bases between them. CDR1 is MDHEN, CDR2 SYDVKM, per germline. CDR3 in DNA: TGTGCCAGCAGCCGTTATGGATCAGGCAGTGCCGGGGAGCTGTTTTTT. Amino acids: CASSRYGSGSAGELFF.

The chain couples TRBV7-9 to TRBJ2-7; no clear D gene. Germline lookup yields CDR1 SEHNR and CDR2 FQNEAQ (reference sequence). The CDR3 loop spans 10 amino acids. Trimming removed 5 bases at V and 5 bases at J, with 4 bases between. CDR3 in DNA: TGTGCCAGCAGCCTGGACGAGCAGTACTTC. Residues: CASSLDEQYF.

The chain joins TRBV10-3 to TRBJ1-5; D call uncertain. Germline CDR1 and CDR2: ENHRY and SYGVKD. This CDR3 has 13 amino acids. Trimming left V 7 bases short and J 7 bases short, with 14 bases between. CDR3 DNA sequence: TGTGCCATCATGGGCGGGGATGGGCAGCCCCAGCATTTT. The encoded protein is CAIMGGDGQPQHF.

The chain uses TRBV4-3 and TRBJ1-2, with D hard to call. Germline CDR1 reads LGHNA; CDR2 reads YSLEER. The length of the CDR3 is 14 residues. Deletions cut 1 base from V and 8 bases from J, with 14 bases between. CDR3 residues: CASSQAMVSGGYTF. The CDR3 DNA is TGCGCCAGCAGCCAAGCTATGGTTTCTGGGGGCTACACCTTC.

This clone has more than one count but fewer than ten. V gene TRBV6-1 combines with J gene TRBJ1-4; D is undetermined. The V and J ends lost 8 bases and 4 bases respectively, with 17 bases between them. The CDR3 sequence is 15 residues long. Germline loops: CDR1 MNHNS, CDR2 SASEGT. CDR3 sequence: CASGLTVNFNEKLFF. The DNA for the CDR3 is TGTGCCAGCGGGTTAACAGTCAACTTTAATGAAAAACTGTTTTTT.

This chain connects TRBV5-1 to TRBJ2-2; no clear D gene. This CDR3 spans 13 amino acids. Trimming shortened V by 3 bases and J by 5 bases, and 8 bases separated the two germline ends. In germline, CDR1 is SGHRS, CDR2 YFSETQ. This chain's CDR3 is CASSWGGTGELFF. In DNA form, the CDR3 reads TGCGCCAGCAGCTGGGGTGGTACCGGGGAGCTGTTTTTT.

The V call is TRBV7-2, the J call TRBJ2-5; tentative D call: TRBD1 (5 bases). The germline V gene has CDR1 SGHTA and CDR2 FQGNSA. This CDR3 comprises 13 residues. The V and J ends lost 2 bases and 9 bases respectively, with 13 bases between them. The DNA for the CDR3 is TGTGCCAGCAGCTTACCCGGAAAAGGGGCCCAGTACTTC. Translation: CASSLPGKGAQYF.

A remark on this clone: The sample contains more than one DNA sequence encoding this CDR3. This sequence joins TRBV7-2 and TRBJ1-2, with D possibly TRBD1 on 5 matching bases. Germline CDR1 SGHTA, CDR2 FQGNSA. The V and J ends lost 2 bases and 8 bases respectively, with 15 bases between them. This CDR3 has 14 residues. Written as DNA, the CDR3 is TGTGCCAGCAGCTTATCATCTCAGGGTCGGGGCTACACCTTC. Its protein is CASSLSSQGRGYTF.

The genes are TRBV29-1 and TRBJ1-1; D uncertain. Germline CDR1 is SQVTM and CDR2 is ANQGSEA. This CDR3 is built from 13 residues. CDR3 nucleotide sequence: TGCAGTGCCCGTCCGGAGATGAACACTGAAGCTTTCTTT. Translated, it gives CSARPEMNTEAFF.

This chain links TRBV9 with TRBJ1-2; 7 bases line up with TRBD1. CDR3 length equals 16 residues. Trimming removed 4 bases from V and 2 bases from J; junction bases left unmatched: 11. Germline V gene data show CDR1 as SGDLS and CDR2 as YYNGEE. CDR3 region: CASSFPRQGLNYGYTF. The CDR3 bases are TGTGCCAGCAGCTTTCCACGACAGGGTCTCAACTATGGCTACACCTTC.

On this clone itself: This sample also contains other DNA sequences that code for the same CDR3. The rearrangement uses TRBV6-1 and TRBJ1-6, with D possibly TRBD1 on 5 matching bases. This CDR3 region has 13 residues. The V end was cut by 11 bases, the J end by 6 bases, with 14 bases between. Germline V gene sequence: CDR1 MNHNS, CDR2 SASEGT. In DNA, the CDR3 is TGTGCCGGGCTGACAGAAAGTAATTCACCCCTCCACTTT. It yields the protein CAGLTESNSPLHF.

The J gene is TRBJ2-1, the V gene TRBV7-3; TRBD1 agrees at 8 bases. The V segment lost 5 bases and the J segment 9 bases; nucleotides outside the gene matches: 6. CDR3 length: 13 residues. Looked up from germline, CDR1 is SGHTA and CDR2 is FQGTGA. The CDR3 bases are TGTGCCAGCAGCCGGAAAGACAGGGGTGAGCAGTTCTTC. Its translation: CASSRKDRGEQFF.

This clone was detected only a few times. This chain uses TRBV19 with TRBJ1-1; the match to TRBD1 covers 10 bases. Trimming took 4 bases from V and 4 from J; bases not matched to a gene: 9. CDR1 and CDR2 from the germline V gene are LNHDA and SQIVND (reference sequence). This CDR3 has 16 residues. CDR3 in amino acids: CASSRRNRDRGTEAFF. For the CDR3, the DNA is TGTGCCAGTAGTAGACGCAACCGGGACAGGGGCACTGAAGCTTTCTTT.

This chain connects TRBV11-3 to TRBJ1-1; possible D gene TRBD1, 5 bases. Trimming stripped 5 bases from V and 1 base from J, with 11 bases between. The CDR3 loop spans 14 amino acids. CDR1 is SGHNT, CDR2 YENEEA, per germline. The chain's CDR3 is CASSSAGGNTEAFF. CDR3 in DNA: TGTGCCAGCAGCAGCGCTGGGGGGAACACTGAAGCTTTCTTT.

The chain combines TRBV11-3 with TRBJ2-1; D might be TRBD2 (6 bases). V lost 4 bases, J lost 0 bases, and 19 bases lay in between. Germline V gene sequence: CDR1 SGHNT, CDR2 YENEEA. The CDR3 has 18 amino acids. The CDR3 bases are TGTGCCAGCAGCTCCCCGGGACGGGGGAGAAGCTCCTACAATGAGCAGTTCTTC. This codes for CASSSPGRGRSSYNEQFF.

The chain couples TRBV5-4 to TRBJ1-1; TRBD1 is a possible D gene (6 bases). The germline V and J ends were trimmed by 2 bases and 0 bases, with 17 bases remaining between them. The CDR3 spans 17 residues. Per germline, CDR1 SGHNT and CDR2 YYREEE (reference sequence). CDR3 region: CASSFPGQRWVNTEAFF. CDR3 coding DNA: TGTGCCAGCAGCTTCCCCGGACAGCGATGGGTGAACACTGAAGCTTTCTTT.

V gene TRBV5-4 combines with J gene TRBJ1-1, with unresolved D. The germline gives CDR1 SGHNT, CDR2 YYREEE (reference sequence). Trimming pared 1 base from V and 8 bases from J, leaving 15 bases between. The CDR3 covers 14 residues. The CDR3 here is CASSLRAGSLEAFF. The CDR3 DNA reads TGTGCCAGCAGCTTGAGGGCGGGCAGCTTGGAAGCTTTCTTT.